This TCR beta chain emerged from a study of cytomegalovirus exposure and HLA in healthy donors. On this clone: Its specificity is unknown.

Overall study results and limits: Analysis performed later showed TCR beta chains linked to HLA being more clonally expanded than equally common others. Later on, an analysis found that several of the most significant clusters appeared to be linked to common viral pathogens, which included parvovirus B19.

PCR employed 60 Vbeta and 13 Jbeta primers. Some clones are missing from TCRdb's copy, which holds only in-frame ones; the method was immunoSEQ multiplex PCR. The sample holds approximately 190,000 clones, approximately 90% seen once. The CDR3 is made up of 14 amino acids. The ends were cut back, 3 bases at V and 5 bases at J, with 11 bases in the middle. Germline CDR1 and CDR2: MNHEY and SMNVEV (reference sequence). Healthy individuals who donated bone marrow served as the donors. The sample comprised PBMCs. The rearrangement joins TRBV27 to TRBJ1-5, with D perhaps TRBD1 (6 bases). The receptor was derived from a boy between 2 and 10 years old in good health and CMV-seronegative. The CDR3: CASSLVGGYQPQHF. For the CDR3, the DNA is TGTGCCAGCAGTTTGGTAGGGGGATATCAGCCCCAGCATTTT.